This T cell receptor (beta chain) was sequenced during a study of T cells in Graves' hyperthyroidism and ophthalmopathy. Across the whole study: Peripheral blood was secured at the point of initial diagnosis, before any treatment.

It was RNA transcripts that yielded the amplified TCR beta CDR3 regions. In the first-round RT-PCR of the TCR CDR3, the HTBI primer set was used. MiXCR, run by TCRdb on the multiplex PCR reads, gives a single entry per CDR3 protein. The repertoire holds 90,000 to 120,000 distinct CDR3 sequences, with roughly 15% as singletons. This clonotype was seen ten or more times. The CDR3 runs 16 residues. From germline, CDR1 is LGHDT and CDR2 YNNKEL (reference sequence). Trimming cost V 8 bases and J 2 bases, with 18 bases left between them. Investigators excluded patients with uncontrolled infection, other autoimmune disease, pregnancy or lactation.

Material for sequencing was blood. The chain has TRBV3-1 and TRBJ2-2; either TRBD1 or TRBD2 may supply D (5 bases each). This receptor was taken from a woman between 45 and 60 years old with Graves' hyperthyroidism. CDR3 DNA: TGTGCCAGCCGGGACCGGGGCCCAAAAAACACCGGGGAGCTGTTTTTT. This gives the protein CASRDRGPKNTGELFF.